This TCR beta chain was captured by sequencing in a study of patients and donors after allogeneic stem cell transplantation. Germline assignment: CDR1 SNHLY and CDR2 FYNNEI. The CDR3 covers 14 residues. V shed 4 bases and J 7 bases; nucleotides not matched to a gene: 7. MiXCR was run by TCRdb on the RT-PCR reads, yielding one entry per CDR3 protein. Of roughly 250,000 distinct CDR3 sequences listed, 13% to 15% are singletons. The receptor comes from a human donor who was either an allogeneic HSCT recipient or a stem cell or donor lymphocyte infusion donor (not recorded which). It is not recorded whose cells these are; they may come from a transplant donor. This sequence joins TRBV2 and TRBJ2-1, with 7 bases that match TRBD2. The specimen was blood, either unsorted or a sorted T cell fraction (not recorded which). As DNA, the CDR3 is TGTGCCAGCAGTGTGGGTTCCGGGGGGAATGAGCAGTTCTTC. Amino acid sequence: CASSVGSGGNEQFF.